The entry below gives a single T cell receptor beta chain sequence along with its context. The antigen remains undetermined. The source of the sample is a study of shared clonotypes between healthy human individuals. Study results and caveats: Non-shared clonotypes had lower generation probabilities than those shared by all four donors.

Profiling relied on immunoSEQ multiplex PCR, and the TCRdb table lists in-frame clones only, not all of them. This table holds approximately 88,000 clones, approximately 75% found once. J lost 5 bases, V lost 0 bases, and 8 bases had no gene match. The CDR3 length is 16 residues. Germline-derived CDR1 and CDR2 are SGHRS and YFSETQ. The origin of this receptor is a man under 40 in good health. Sequencing was carried out using memory CD8+ T cells sorted from blood. As to subset: CD45RO+ cells pooled with CCR7-negative TemRA cells. The rearrangement joins TRBV5-1 to TRBJ1-1; 9 nucleotides line up with TRBD1. The chain's CDR3 is CASSLDRGLAGTEAFF. The CDR3 coding sequence is TGCGCCAGCAGCTTGGACAGGGGGCTGGCGGGGACTGAAGCTTTCTTT.